This TCR beta chain was identified during a study of blood T cell repertoires in COVID-19. On the study more broadly: The origin of the acute and convalescent COVID-19 samples was the United States, Italy and Spain.

Authors' methods: Estimates of nucleated cell counts were drawn from the amplification of reference gene primers. The method was immunoSEQ multiplex PCR; TCRdb's version includes in-frame clones alone and lacks a portion of them. The V and J calls and clone size were taken over from that table, and D and trimming were inferred from the DNA. The profile shows some 400,000 clones, approximately 89% of them singletons. The CDR3 is 15 amino acids. The ends were cut back, 2 bases at V and 5 bases at J, with 12 bases in the middle. Germline CDR1 MNHEY, CDR2 SMNVEV (reference sequence). Material for sequencing was peripheral blood. The TCR originated in a woman in her twenties or thirties with COVID-19, enrolled during active disease. The chain carries TRBV27 and TRBJ1-4; D call uncertain. The CDR3 region is CASSLRGNGNEKLFF. The CDR3 DNA follows: TGTGCCAGCAGTTTACGGGGAAACGGCAATGAAAAACTGTTTTTT.